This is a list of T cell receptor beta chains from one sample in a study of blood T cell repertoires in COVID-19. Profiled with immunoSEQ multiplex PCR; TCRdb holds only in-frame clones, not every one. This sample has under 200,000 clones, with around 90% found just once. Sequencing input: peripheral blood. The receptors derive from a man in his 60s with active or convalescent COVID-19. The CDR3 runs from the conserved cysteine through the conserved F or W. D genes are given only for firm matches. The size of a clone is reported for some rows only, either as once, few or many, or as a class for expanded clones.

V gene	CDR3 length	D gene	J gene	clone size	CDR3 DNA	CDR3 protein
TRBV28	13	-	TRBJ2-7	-	TGTGCCAGCAGTTTGGAGGGGAGCTACGAGCAGTACTTC	CASSLEGSYEQYF
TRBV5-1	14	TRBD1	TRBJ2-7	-	TGCGCCAGCAGCTTGGGACAGGGTTATAACGAGCAGTACTTC	CASSLGQGYNEQYF
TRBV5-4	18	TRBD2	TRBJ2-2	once	TGTGCCAGCAGCTTGTCAGCGGGGGGGCCGGTAGGGGCCGGGGAGCTGTTTTTT	CASSLSAGGPVGAGELFF
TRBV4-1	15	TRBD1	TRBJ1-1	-	TGCGCCAGCAGCCGGACAGGTAACATGAACACTGAAGCTTTCTTT	CASSRTGNMNTEAFF
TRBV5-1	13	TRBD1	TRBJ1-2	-	TGCGCCAGCAGCCCGACAGGGAACTATGGCTACACCTTC	CASSPTGNYGYTF
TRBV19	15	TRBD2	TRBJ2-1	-	TGTGCCAGTAGTGTTATAGCGGGGGGTATAAATGAGCAGTTCTTC	CASSVIAGGINEQFF
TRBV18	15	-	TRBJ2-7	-	TGTGCCAGCTCACCACCGTCACAGGGCTACGGGGAGCAGTACTTC	CASSPPSQGYGEQYF
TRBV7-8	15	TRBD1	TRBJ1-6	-	TGTGCCAGCAGCTTATCCCGGACAGGGGGCTCACCCCTCCACTTT	CASSLSRTGGSPLHF
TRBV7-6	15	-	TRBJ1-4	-	TGTGCCAGCAGCCCGATCGTGGACTATAATGAAAAACTGTTTTTT	CASSPIVDYNEKLFF
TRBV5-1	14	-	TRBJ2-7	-	TGCGCCAGCAGCTTGGTTGGGGGCTTCTACGAGCAGTACTTC	CASSLVGGFYEQYF
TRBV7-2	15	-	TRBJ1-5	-	TGTGCCAGCAGCTTTGCCCAGGGATTGGGTCAGCCCCAGCATTTT	CASSFAQGLGQPQHF
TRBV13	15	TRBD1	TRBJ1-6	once	TGTGCCAGCAGCCTTACAGGGGAGAAGAATTCACCCCTCCACTTT	CASSLTGEKNSPLHF
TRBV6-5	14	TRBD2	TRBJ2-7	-	TGTGCCAGCAGTTTGGGACTAGAGTCCTACGAGCAGTACTTC	CASSLGLESYEQYF
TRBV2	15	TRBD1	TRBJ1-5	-	TGTGCCAGCAGCTACGGACAGGGGGCAAATCAGCCCCAGCATTTT	CASSYGQGANQPQHF
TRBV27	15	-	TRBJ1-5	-	TGTGCCAGCTCAACGACTAGGGGGGGAAATCAGCCCCAGCATTTT	CASSTTRGGNQPQHF
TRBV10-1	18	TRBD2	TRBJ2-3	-	TGCGCCAGCAGTGGGGCTAGCGGGGGAAAAGAAGGCACAGATACGCAGTATTTT	CASSGASGGKEGTDTQYF
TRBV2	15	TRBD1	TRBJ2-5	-	TGTGCCAGCAGTCTTCAAACAGGGGTTGGAGAGACCCAGTACTTC	CASSLQTGVGETQYF
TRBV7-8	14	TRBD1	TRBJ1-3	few	TGTGCCAGCAGCTTAGGACAGGGTGGAAACACCATATATTTT	CASSLGQGGNTIYF
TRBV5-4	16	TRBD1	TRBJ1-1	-	TGTGCCAGCAGCTTACCGGGACAGGGGGGGAACACTGAAGCTTTCTTT	CASSLPGQGGNTEAFF
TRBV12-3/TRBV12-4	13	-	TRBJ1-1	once	TGTGCCAGCATTTGGACTCGGAACACTGAAGCTTTCTTT	CASIWTRNTEAFF
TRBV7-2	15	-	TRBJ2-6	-	TGTGCCAGCAGCTTAAAGGGGTCTGGGGCCAACGTCCTGACTTTC	CASSLKGSGANVLTF
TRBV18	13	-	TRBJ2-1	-	TGTGCCAGCTCACCAGTACGAGGGAATGAGCAGTTCTTC	CASSPVRGNEQFF
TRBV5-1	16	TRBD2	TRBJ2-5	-	TGCGCCAGCAGCTTGAGTGGCGGGGGGGCTTTTGAAACCCAGTACTTC	CASSLSGGGAFETQYF
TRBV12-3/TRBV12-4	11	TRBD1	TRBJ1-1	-	TGTGGAGGACAGGGTCAAACTGAAGCTTTCTTT	CGGQGQTEAFF
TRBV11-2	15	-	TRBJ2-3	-	TGTGCCAGCAGCTTAGAAGGGGTGGGCACAGATACGCAGTATTTT	CASSLEGVGTDTQYF